This is a list of T cell receptor beta chains from one sample in a study of blood T cell repertoires in COVID-19. Some clones are missing from TCRdb's copy, which holds only in-frame ones; the method was immunoSEQ multiplex PCR. Altogether 64,000 or so clones are present, more than 75% being singletons, with the ten largest covering around 12%. The sample taken for sequencing was peripheral blood. These receptors were taken from a man at least 80 years old with acute or convalescent COVID-19. Each CDR3 is given with its conserved first and last residue. The order of the fields is D gene, V gene, J gene, clone size, CDR3 protein, CDR3 DNA. D genes are given only for firm matches. A clone size is listed for some rows: how often the clone was seen (once, few, many), or a class if it is expanded.

-	TRBV7-9	TRBJ2-7	few	CASSSRDFYYEQYF	TGTGCCAGCAGCTCTCGGGACTTCTATTACGAGCAGTACTTC
TRBD2	TRBV10-1	TRBJ2-2	-	CASSTSGTSNTGELFF	TGCGCCAGCAGCACTAGCGGGACCTCGAACACCGGGGAGCTGTTTTTT
TRBD2	TRBV14	TRBJ2-3	few	CASSQSEMAGGLTDTQYF	TGTGCCAGCAGCCAAAGCGAAATGGCGGGAGGGCTTACAGATACGCAGTATTTT
TRBD1	TRBV9	TRBJ1-2	few	CASTPEGAAYGYTF	TGTGCCAGCACACCTGAGGGGGCTGCGTATGGCTACACCTTC
TRBD1	TRBV7-6	TRBJ2-7	-	CASSSGQISYEQYF	TGTGCCAGCAGCTCGGGACAGATCTCCTACGAGCAGTACTTC
TRBD1	TRBV7-3	TRBJ2-2	-	CASSTTGDNTGELFF	TGTGCCAGCAGCACAACAGGGGATAACACCGGGGAGCTGTTTTTT
-	TRBV19	TRBJ2-1	-	CASSIGPSATHNEQFF	TGTGCCAGTAGTATAGGTCCTAGCGCCACCCACAATGAGCAGTTCTTC
TRBD2	TRBV11-3	TRBJ2-3	-	CASFSGRVTDTQYF	TGTGCCAGTTTTAGCGGGAGGGTCACAGATACGCAGTATTTT
-	TRBV11-3	TRBJ2-1	-	CASHQGQGKGNEQFF	TGTGCCAGCCACCAGGGGCAGGGGAAGGGCAATGAGCAGTTCTTC
TRBD1	TRBV9	TRBJ1-1	-	CASSVTGANTEAFF	TGTGCCAGCAGCGTGACAGGGGCGAACACTGAAGCTTTCTTT
-	TRBV29-1	TRBJ2-7	-	CSVGEGVHEQYF	TGCAGCGTTGGGGAGGGGGTCCACGAGCAGTACTTC
TRBD2	TRBV2	TRBJ2-5	-	CASSELRGSGGIRETQYF	TGTGCCAGCAGTGAACTTCGAGGGAGCGGGGGGATTCGGGAGACCCAGTACTTC
TRBD1	TRBV5-6	TRBJ1-5	-	CASSRHRGHQISNQPQHF	TGTGCCAGCAGCCGCCACAGGGGGCACCAAATTAGCAATCAGCCCCAGCATTTT
TRBD1	TRBV6-1	TRBJ1-2	few	CASSEGQGRLKGYTF	TGTGCCAGCAGTGAGGGACAGGGCCGCCTTAAAGGCTACACCTTC
TRBD2	TRBV3-1/TRBV3-2	TRBJ2-1	once	CASSQKGLREGYNEQFF	TGTGCCAGCAGCCAAAAGGGTTTGAGGGAGGGGTACAATGAGCAGTTCTTC
TRBD2	TRBV18	TRBJ2-1	-	CASSPGRGGANEQFF	TGTGCCAGCTCACCAGGGCGCGGGGGGGCGAATGAGCAGTTCTTC
TRBD1	TRBV5-1	TRBJ2-3	-	CASRGTGLPTDTQYF	TGCGCCAGCAGGGGGACAGGGTTACCCACAGATACGCAGTATTTT
-	TRBV5-4	TRBJ1-2	-	CASSLDRFSVYTF	TGTGCCAGCAGCTTGGACAGGTTTTCCGTCTACACCTTC
TRBD1	TRBV27	TRBJ2-7	-	CASKALNRGAHYEQYF	TGTGCCAGCAAAGCCCTTAACAGGGGTGCCCACTACGAGCAGTACTTC
TRBD2	TRBV5-4	TRBJ2-7	-	CASSRREGLYEQYF	TGTGCCAGCAGCCGTCGGGAGGGCCTCTACGAGCAGTACTTC
TRBD1	TRBV18	TRBJ1-3	-	CASSPDRGSTGNTIYF	TGTGCCAGCTCACCCGACAGGGGGTCTACTGGAAACACCATATATTTT
TRBD2	TRBV11-2	TRBJ2-1	few	CASSLGVGEGPVDEQFF	TGTGCCAGCAGCTTAGGTGTTGGGGAGGGCCCCGTAGATGAGCAGTTCTTC
-	TRBV7-9	TRBJ1-1	-	CASSSTVYTEAFF	TGTGCCAGCAGCTCGACAGTCTACACTGAAGCTTTCTTT
-	TRBV2	TRBJ1-5	-	CASSLLGAASNQPQHF	TGTGCCAGCAGTCTGCTTGGGGCAGCGAGCAATCAGCCCCAGCATTTT
-	TRBV29-1	TRBJ1-2	-	CSVTRGVNYGYTF	TGCAGCGTTACCAGGGGCGTTAACTATGGCTACACCTTC
-	TRBV24-1	TRBJ2-2	few	CATSDSFFSGTNTGELFF	TGTGCCACCAGTGATTCCTTCTTCTCAGGGACGAACACCGGGGAGCTGTTTTTT
-	TRBV7-9	TRBJ1-2	-	CASSPNQGGGYGYTF	TGTGCCAGCAGCCCAAATCAGGGAGGTGGCTATGGCTACACCTTC
-	TRBV6-8	TRBJ2-7	-	CASGKSPGLVSYEQYF	TGTGCCAGCGGTAAAAGCCCGGGACTTGTATCCTACGAGCAGTACTTC
TRBD2	TRBV5-4	TRBJ2-7	-	CASSLASSGRASEQYF	TGTGCCAGCAGCTTGGCTAGTAGCGGGAGGGCCTCCGAGCAGTACTTC
-	TRBV21-1	TRBJ1-1	-	CASSKGELHTEAFF	TGTGCCAGCAGCAAAGGGGAGCTACACACTGAAGCTTTCTTT
-	TRBV9	TRBJ2-3	-	CASSVAVRATRGTDTQYF	TGTGCCAGCAGCGTAGCGGTCAGAGCGACGCGCGGCACAGATACGCAGTATTTT
-	TRBV7-8	TRBJ1-2	-	CASSLAGAGFDFNYGYTF	TGTGCCAGCAGCTTAGCAGGGGCAGGTTTCGACTTTAACTATGGCTACACCTTC
TRBD2	TRBV7-9	TRBJ2-1	-	CASSLTSGGRNEQFF	TGTGCCAGCAGCTTGACTAGCGGGGGAAGGAATGAGCAGTTCTTC
-	TRBV7-9	TRBJ1-2	-	CASSFPGSQAGYTF	TGTGCCAGCAGCTTTCCCGGGAGCCAAGCGGGCTACACCTTC
TRBD1	TRBV19	TRBJ1-6	-	CASRRDRENSPLHF	TGTGCCAGTAGACGGGACAGGGAGAATTCACCCCTCCACTTT
-	TRBV10-1	TRBJ1-5	-	CASSESRDQPQHF	TGCGCCAGCAGTGAGTCGAGGGATCAGCCCCAGCATTTT
-	TRBV6-2/TRBV6-3	TRBJ1-2	-	CASSDPGAGGYTF	TGTGCCAGCAGTGATCCGGGCGCGGGTGGCTACACCTTC
-	TRBV6-1	TRBJ2-1	few	CASSESGGGAFNEQFF	TGTGCCAGCAGTGAATCCGGTGGGGGGGCCTTTAATGAGCAGTTCTTC
-	TRBV30	TRBJ2-5	-	CAWGKGLLFEETQYF	TGTGCCTGGGGAAAGGGGCTCCTCTTCGAAGAGACCCAGTACTTC
TRBD1	TRBV5-1	TRBJ2-1	-	CASSLTGGPYNEQFF	TGCGCCAGCAGCTTGACAGGGGGACCCTACAATGAGCAGTTCTTC
TRBD1	TRBV2	TRBJ1-5	-	CASRDRENQPQHF	TGTGCCAGCAGGGACAGGGAAAATCAGCCCCAGCATTTT
TRBD1	TRBV5-5	TRBJ1-2	-	CASSLEGQVYGYTF	TGTGCCAGCAGCTTGGAGGGACAGGTCTATGGCTACACCTTC
-	TRBV9	TRBJ1-6	-	CASSGQGGYSPLHF	TGTGCCAGCAGCGGGCAGGGAGGATACTCACCCCTCCACTTT